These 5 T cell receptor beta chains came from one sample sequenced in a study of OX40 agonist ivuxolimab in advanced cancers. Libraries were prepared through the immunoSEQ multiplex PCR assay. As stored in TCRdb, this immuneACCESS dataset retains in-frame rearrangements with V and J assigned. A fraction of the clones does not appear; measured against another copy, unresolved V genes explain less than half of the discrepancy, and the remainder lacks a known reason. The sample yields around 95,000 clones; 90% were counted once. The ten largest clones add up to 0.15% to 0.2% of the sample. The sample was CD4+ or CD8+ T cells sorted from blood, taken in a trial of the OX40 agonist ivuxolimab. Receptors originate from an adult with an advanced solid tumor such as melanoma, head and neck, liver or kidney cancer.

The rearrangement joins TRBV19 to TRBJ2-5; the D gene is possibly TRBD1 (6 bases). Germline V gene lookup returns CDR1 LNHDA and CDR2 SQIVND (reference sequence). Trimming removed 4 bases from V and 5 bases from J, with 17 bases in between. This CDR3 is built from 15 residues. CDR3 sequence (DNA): TGTGCCAGTAGTAAAGGGGCAGGGGAGATGGAGACCCAGTACTTC. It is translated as CASSKGAGEMETQYF. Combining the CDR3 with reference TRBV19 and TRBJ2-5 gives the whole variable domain DGGITQSPKYLFRKEGQNVTLSCEQNLNHDAMYWYRQDPGQGLRLIYYSQIVNDFQKGDIAEGYSVSREKKESFPLTVTSAQKNPTAFYLCASSKGAGEMETQYFGPGTRLLVL.

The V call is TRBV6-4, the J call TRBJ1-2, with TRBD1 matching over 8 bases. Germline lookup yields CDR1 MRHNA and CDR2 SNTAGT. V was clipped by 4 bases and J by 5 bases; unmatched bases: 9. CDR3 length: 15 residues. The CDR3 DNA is TGTGCCAGCAGTGTAGGGCAGGGGGCTGGATATGGCTACACCTTC. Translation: CASSVGQGAGYGYTF.

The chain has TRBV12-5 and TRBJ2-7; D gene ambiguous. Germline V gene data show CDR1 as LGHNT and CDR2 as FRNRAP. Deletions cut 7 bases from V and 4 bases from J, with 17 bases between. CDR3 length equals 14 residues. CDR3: CASAPGHRWYEQYF. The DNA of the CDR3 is TGTGCTAGTGCGCCTGGGCATCGTTGGTACGAGCAGTACTTC. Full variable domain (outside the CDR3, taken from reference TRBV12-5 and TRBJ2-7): DARVTQTPRHKVTEMGQEVTMRCQPILGHNTVFWYRQTMMQGLELLAYFRNRAPLDDSGMPKDRFSAEMPDATLATLKIQPSEPRDSAVYFCASAPGHRWYEQYFGPGTRLTVT.

This chain's CDR3 is CASSFLRDRGSTYF. In DNA, the CDR3 is TGTGCCAGCAGCTTCCTCCGGGACAGGGGTTCTACGTACTTC. This chain links TRBV11-2 with TRBJ2-7; 10 bases agree with TRBD1. This CDR3 comprises 14 residues. Germline V gives CDR1 SGHAT, CDR2 FQNNGV. V dropped 3 bases and J dropped 12; count of bases not matched to a gene: 11.

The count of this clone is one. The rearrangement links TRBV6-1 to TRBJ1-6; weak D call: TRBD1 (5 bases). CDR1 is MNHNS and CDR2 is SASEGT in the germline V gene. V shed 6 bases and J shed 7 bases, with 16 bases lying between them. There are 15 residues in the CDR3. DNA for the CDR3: TGTGCCAGCAGCCTGATAGGGGTGGAGAATTCACCCCTCCACTTT. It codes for CASSLIGVENSPLHF.